These T cell receptor beta chains were read from a single sample in a study of beta chain features in type 1 diabetes. Method: immunoSEQ multiplex PCR; TCRdb's copy keeps in-frame clones and lacks some. The sample includes under 900,000 clones, about 17% of them seen just once. Input material: naive CD4+ T cells from blood. Every receptor here comes from a woman younger than 30 in good health. Each CDR3 is given without its conserved first and last residue. A D gene is named only where the DNA matches it firmly.

>-|TRBJ1-4|TRBV7-6
ASSLVTNEKLF
>TRBD1|TRBJ1-4|TRBV28
ASRETGVKLF
>-|TRBJ2-2|TRBV6-6
AVRPGVNTGELF
>TRBD2|TRBJ2-7|TRBV5-1
ASSVGGRAFDEQY
>TRBD2|TRBJ2-1|TRBV5-4
ASSRSTSGLNYNEQF
>-|TRBJ1-2|TRBV7-8
ASSPGVGPATTYGYT
>-|TRBJ2-1|TRBV11-1
ASSLRFWGNYNEQF
>-|TRBJ2-7|TRBV27
ASNRDGSTYEQY
>TRBD1|TRBJ2-7|TRBV6-4
ASSREGTGPYEQY
>-|TRBJ1-5|TRBV7-2
ASSLLFQPQH
>-|TRBJ2-1|TRBV11-2
ASSLSGPAQF
>-|TRBJ2-7|TRBV19
ASSSARGNEQY
>-|TRBJ1-2|TRBV18
ASSPLETANYGYT
>-|TRBJ2-7|TRBV7-2
ASRESSYEQY
>-|TRBJ1-5|TRBV7-2
ASSLWRSNQPQH
>TRBD1|TRBJ2-5|TRBV29-1
SEIGTEETQY
>-|TRBJ1-5|TRBV6-6
ASSYSEQPGNQPQH
>-|TRBJ1-1|TRBV10-3
AISEGGSEAF
>-|TRBJ1-2|TRBV6-6
ASSYTPANYGYT
>TRBD2|TRBJ2-5|TRBV5-1
ASSLVGREGQETQY
>-|TRBJ1-2|TRBV5-1
ASSRENYGYT
>-|TRBJ2-5|TRBV7-2
ASSQDMRDQETQY
>-|TRBJ1-2|TRBV5-4
ASSQDFPNGYT
>TRBD1|TRBJ2-2|TRBV25-1
ASSGSVGQANTGELF
>-|TRBJ1-2|TRBV6-5
ASSYSWRVTGYT
>-|TRBJ2-7|TRBV6-1
ASRIPGGTSYEQY
>-|TRBJ1-1|TRBV6-5
ASSRTVRAEAF
>-|TRBJ1-2|TRBV20-1
SARDYSRSP
>-|TRBJ2-7|TRBV28
ASSLPLPPYEQY
>-|TRBJ1-3|TRBV4-2
ASSQAHGQSGNTIY
>TRBD2|TRBJ2-7|TRBV13
ASRRTSGSRYEQY
>-|TRBJ1-3|TRBV6-6
ASSRQPSGNTIY
>-|TRBJ2-2|TRBV27
ASSLWVEGGELF
>TRBD1|TRBJ2-1|TRBV19
ASSLGTGAYNEQF
>-|TRBJ2-2|TRBV7-3
ASSGSTGTGELF
>TRBD2|TRBJ2-1|TRBV7-9
ASSLRAGVSYNEQF
>TRBD1|TRBJ2-7|TRBV6-6
ASRGGVGGPHEQY